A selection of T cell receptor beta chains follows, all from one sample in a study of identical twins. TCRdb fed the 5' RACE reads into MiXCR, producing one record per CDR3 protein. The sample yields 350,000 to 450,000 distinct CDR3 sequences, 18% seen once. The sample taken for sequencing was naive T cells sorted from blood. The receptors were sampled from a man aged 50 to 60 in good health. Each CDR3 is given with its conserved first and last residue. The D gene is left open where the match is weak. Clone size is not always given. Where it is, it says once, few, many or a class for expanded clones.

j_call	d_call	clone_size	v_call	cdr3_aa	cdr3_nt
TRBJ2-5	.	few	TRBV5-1	CASSTLVGRGRTQYF	TGCGCCAGCAGCACACTAGTGGGGCGTGGTAGGACCCAGTACTTC
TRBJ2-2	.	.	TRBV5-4	CASSRGLAGELFF	TGTGCCAGCAGCCGGGGGTTAGCCGGGGAGCTGTTTTTT
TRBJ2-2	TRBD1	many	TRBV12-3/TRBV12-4	CASRAGTGNVARNTGELFF	TGTGCCAGCAGGGCCGGGACAGGAAATGTTGCCAGAAACACCGGGGAGCTGTTTTTT
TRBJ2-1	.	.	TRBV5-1	CASSSLAGTYNEQFF	TGCGCCAGCAGCTCCCTCGCGGGCACCTACAATGAGCAGTTCTTC
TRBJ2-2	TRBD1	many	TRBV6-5	CASSYPSGTGGQYRDTGELFF	TGTGCCAGCAGTTACCCCTCTGGGACAGGGGGCCAATACCGGGACACCGGGGAGCTGTTTTTT
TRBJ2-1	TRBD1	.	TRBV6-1	CASSPDRGGLNEQFF	TGTGCCAGCAGTCCGGACAGGGGGGGCCTAAATGAGCAGTTCTTC
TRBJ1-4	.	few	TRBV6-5	CASSYGVLNEKLFF	TGTGCCAGCAGTTACGGGGTCCTTAATGAAAAACTGTTTTTT
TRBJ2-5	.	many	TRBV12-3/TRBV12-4	CASSLRNRVGETQYF	TGTGCCAGCAGTTTACGAAACAGGGTTGGAGAGACCCAGTACTTC
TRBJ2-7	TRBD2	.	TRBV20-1	CSAASGPTYEQYF	TGCAGTGCCGCTAGCGGGCCAACCTACGAGCAGTACTTC
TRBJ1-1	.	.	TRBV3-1	CASSPSGAGTAEAFF	TGTGCCAGCAGCCCAAGTGGGGCAGGGACTGCTGAAGCTTTCTTT
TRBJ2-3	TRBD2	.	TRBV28	CASSLTAGGSSAGGTDTQYF	TGTGCCAGCAGTTTAACGGCAGGGGGAAGCTCAGCGGGAGGGACAGATACGCAGTATTTT
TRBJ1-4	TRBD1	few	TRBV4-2	CASSHVTGGSSNEKLFF	TGTGCCAGCAGCCACGTGACAGGGGGCAGCTCAAATGAAAAACTGTTTTTT
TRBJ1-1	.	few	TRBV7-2	CASSLVGINTEAFF	TGTGCCAGCAGCTTAGTTGGCATAAACACTGAAGCTTTCTTT
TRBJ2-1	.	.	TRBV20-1	CGARGLNSYNEQFF	TGCGGTGCTAGAGGACTCAATTCATACAATGAGCAGTTCTTC
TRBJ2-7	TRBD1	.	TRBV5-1	CASSTSTGTGFSYEQYF	TGCGCCAGCAGCACCTCCACCGGGACAGGGTTTTCCTACGAGCAGTACTTC
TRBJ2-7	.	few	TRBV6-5	CASSTRLLEKDEQYF	TGTGCCAGCAGTACCCGACTGCTCGAAAAGGACGAGCAGTACTTC
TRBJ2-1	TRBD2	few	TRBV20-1	CSAFHSGSSYNEQFF	TGCAGTGCTTTCCATAGCGGGTCCTCCTACAATGAGCAGTTCTTC
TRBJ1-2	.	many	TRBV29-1	CSVERVRDGLDGYTF	TGCAGCGTTGAACGGGTTCGGGACGGCCTCGATGGCTACACCTTC
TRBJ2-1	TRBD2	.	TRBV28	CASSFGGAGTYNEQFF	TGTGCCAGCAGTTTCGGGGGGGCCGGAACCTACAATGAGCAGTTCTTC
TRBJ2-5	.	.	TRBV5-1	CASSTGWGQETQYF	TGCGCCAGCAGCACCGGCTGGGGACAAGAGACCCAGTACTTC
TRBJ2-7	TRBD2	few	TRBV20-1	CSASLAGDPEQYF	TGCAGTGCTAGTCTAGCGGGAGATCCCGAGCAGTACTTC
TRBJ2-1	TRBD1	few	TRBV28	CASGRGQVFYNEQFF	TGTGCCAGCGGCAGGGGACAGGTTTTTTACAATGAGCAGTTCTTC
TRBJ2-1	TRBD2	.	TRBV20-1	CSAATSGAYNEQFF	TGCAGTGCTGCAACTAGCGGAGCTTACAATGAGCAGTTCTTC
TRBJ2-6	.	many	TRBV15	CATSRASPGANVLTF	TGTGCCACCAGCAGAGCATCCCCTGGGGCCAACGTCCTGACTTTC
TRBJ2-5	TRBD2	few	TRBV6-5	CASSYSQLAGKTQYF	TGTGCCAGCAGTTACTCTCAACTAGCGGGAAAGACCCAGTACTTC
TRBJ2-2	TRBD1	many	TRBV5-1	CASSAPGQGAGELFF	TGCGCCAGCAGCGCCCCGGGACAGGGGGCCGGGGAGCTGTTTTTT
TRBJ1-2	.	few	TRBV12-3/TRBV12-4	CASTLTGYYGYTF	TGTGCCAGCACCTTAACAGGGTACTATGGCTACACCTTC
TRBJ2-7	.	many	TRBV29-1	CSVDQGGLSEQYF	TGCAGCGTTGATCAGGGGGGGTTGAGCGAGCAGTACTTC
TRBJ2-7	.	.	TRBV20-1	CSARGETGSEQYF	TGCAGTGCTAGGGGGGAGACAGGTTCCGAGCAGTACTTC
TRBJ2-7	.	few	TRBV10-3	CAISDPRAVTYEQYF	TGTGCCATCAGTGACCCCAGGGCGGTCACCTACGAGCAGTACTTC
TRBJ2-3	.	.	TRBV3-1	CASSQVTSLDTQYF	TGTGCCAGCAGCCAAGTCACATCCCTTGATACGCAGTATTTT
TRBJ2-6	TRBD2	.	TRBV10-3	CAISEGGVGANVLTF	TGTGCCATCAGTGAGGGGGGGGTTGGGGCCAACGTCCTGACTTTC
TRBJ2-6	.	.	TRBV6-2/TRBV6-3	CASSYSITMRSGANVLTF	TGTGCCAGCAGTTACTCGATAACAATGCGCTCTGGGGCCAACGTCCTGACTTTC
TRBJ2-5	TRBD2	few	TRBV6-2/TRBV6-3	CASSYGFISGTKNKETQYF	TGTGCCAGCAGTTACGGTTTTATTAGCGGGACGAAGAACAAAGAGACCCAGTACTTC
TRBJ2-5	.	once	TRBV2	CASKVPGETQYF	TGTGCCAGCAAAGTTCCCGGAGAGACCCAGTACTTC
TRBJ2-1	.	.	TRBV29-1	CSVFERSSYNEQFF	TGCAGCGTTTTCGAGCGGAGCTCCTACAATGAGCAGTTCTTC
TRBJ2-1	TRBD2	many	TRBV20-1	CSARLAGGLYNEQFF	TGCAGTGCTAGACTAGCGGGAGGGCTTTACAATGAGCAGTTCTTC
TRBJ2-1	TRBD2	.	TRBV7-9	CASSLPRTRFNEQFF	TGTGCCAGCAGCTTACCTAGGACTAGGTTCAATGAGCAGTTCTTC
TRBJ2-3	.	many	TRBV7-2	CASSRQSGTDTQYF	TGTGCCAGCAGCAGGCAATCTGGGACAGATACGCAGTATTTT
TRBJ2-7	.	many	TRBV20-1	CSATDQREIAYEQYF	TGCAGTGCTACCGATCAACGGGAGATAGCCTACGAGCAGTACTTC
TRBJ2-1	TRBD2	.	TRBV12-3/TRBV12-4	CASTLRGLATYNEQFF	TGTGCCAGCACCTTAAGGGGACTAGCGACTTACAATGAGCAGTTCTTC
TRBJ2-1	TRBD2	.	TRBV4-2	CASSPRTSGVRYNEQFF	TGTGCCAGCAGCCCCCGGACTAGCGGGGTACGGTACAATGAGCAGTTCTTC
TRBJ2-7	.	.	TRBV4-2	CASSQEETESYEQYF	TGTGCCAGCAGCCAAGAGGAGACAGAATCCTACGAGCAGTACTTC
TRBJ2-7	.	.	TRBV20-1	CSAYRLETFDEQYF	TGCAGTGCCTATCGACTAGAGACGTTCGACGAGCAGTACTTC
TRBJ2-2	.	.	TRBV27	CASSLTINTGELFF	TGTGCCAGCAGCCTGACCATCAACACCGGGGAGCTGTTTTTT
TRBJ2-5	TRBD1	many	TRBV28	CASSSNTGGRETQYF	TGTGCCAGCAGTTCCAACACAGGGGGCCGTGAGACCCAGTACTTC
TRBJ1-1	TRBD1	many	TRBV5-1	CASSLETGGNTEAFF	TGCGCCAGCAGCTTGGAGACAGGGGGAAACACTGAAGCTTTCTTT
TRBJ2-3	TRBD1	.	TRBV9	CASSASTGSADTQYF	TGTGCCAGCAGCGCGTCGACAGGGAGCGCAGATACGCAGTATTTT
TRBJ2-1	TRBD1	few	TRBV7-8	CASSSVGQGDNGEQFF	TGTGCCAGCAGCTCCGTCGGACAGGGGGACAATGGTGAGCAGTTCTTC
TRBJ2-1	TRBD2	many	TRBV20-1	CSAHVAGGVSYNEQFF	TGCAGTGCCCACGTAGCGGGAGGGGTATCCTACAATGAGCAGTTCTTC
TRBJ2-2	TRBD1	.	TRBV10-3	CAISPGTGNTGELFF	TGTGCCATCAGTCCAGGGACAGGGAACACCGGGGAGCTGTTTTTT